One T cell receptor (beta chain) is described in this entry. Its antigen is undetermined. A deep-level run was used for the assay. Profiling relied on immunoSEQ multiplex PCR, and the TCRdb table lists in-frame clones only, not all of them. Here the sample spans approximately 2.3 million clones, over 85% being singletons. The ends were cut back, 3 bases at V and 4 bases at J, with 11 bases in the middle. CDR3 length: 14 residues. From germline, CDR1 is KGHSH and CDR2 LQKENI. The sample comes from a study of shared clonotypes between healthy human individuals. Study outcomes and limitations: Memory subsets generally showed lower estimated richness than naive subsets. Clonotype sharing among the donors was expected to vary with sequencing depth.

This chain joins TRBV18 and TRBJ2-3; no firm D call. This receptor was identified in a man aged 18 to 35 in good health. Some clones in this sample may be carry-over from other donors' samples. The sequencing input was naive CD4+ T cells from PBMCs. Regarding subset: CD45RA+ positively selected. The CDR3 DNA follows: TGTGCCAGCTCACCCCTCGCGCAGCCAGATACGCAGTATTTT. Its translation is CASSPLAQPDTQYF. Together with reference TRBV18 and TRBJ2-3, the CDR3 gives the full variable domain: NAGVMQNPRHLVRRRGQEARLRCSPMKGHSHVYWYRQLPEEGLKFMVYLQKENIIDESGMPKERFSAEFPKEGPSILRIQQVVRGDSAAYFCASSPLAQPDTQYFGPGTRLTVL.